This is a list of T cell receptor beta chains from one sample in a study of cytomegalovirus exposure and HLA in healthy donors. Measured with immunoSEQ multiplex PCR; TCRdb has only the in-frame clones, and not every one. The sample table includes approximately 140,000 clones. Sequencing was done on a sample of PBMCs. All receptors derive from a woman in her forties in good health and CMV-seronegative. The CDR3 runs from the conserved cysteine through the conserved F or W. Each record gives: J gene, V gene, D gene, CDR3 protein, CDR3 DNA. A D gene is named only where the DNA matches it firmly.

>TRBJ1-4|TRBV5-1|-
CASSPLLDRNEKLFF
TGCGCCAGCAGCCCCCTTCTAGATAGGAATGAAAAACTGTTTTTT
>TRBJ2-3|TRBV28|TRBD2
CASCGTSPDTQYF
TGTGCCAGCTGCGGGACTAGCCCCGATACGCAGTATTTT
>TRBJ1-3|TRBV6-1|-
CASHSSGNTIYF
TGTGCCAGTCACTCTTCTGGAAACACCATATATTTT
>TRBJ2-1|TRBV5-8|-
CASSRGSGFNEQFF
TGTGCCAGCAGTCGGGGGTCGGGTTTCAATGAGCAGTTCTTC
>TRBJ1-1|TRBV5-1|TRBD1
CASSGTVTGVRSPREAFF
TGCGCCAGCAGCGGGACGGTAACAGGGGTCCGTTCCCCGAGGGAGGCTTTCTTT
>TRBJ2-5|TRBV5-1|-
CASSLTGEETQYF
TGCGCCAGCAGCTTGACCGGGGAGGAGACCCAGTACTTC
>TRBJ2-2|TRBV4-1|TRBD2
CASSQRGLAGAINTGELFF
TGCGCCAGCAGCCAAAGAGGCCTAGCGGGGGCGATTAACACCGGGGAGCTGTTTTTT
>TRBJ2-5|TRBV4-1|TRBD1
CASSQAGTGGDRGQKETQYF
TGCGCCAGCAGCCAGGCCGGGACGGGTGGGGACAGGGGGCAGAAGGAGACCCAGTACTTC
>TRBJ1-2|TRBV6-5|TRBD1
CASSYAGQGYGYTF
TGTGCCAGCAGTTACGCGGGACAGGGTTACGGCTACACCTTC
>TRBJ1-6|TRBV10-3|TRBD1
CAIKTGSFNSPLHF
TGTGCCATCAAGACAGGGTCTTTTAATTCACCCCTCCACTTT
>TRBJ2-1|TRBV11-3|-
CASSLTNQHEQFF
TGTGCCAGCAGCTTGACAAATCAGCATGAGCAGTTCTTC
>TRBJ1-1|TRBV10-3|TRBD1
CATFQGFRDRANTEAFF
TGTGCCACCTTTCAGGGTTTCCGGGACAGGGCGAACACTGAAGCTTTCTTT
>TRBJ1-5|TRBV7-2|-
CASSLGGRQPQHF
TGTGCCAGCAGCTTAGGAGGGCGTCAGCCCCAGCATTTT
>TRBJ1-5|TRBV6-5|-
CASSGSGNQPQHF
TGTGCCAGCAGTGGGTCAGGAAATCAGCCCCAGCATTTT
>TRBJ2-7|TRBV7-2|TRBD2
CASSLAGLAAYEQYF
TGTGCCAGCAGCTTAGCCGGTCTAGCGGCCTACGAGCAGTACTTC
>TRBJ1-1|TRBV10-3|-
CAISDYGQTNTEAFF
TGTGCCATCAGTGATTATGGGCAAACGAACACTGAAGCTTTCTTT
>TRBJ2-3|TRBV4-3|-
CASSQVPGDTQYF
TGCGCCAGCAGCCAAGTTCCCGGAGATACGCAGTATTTT
>TRBJ1-2|TRBV2|TRBD1
CASRGGDRAYGYTF
TGTGCCAGCAGGGGAGGAGACAGGGCCTATGGCTACACCTTC
>TRBJ2-3|TRBV14|TRBD1
CARENRGRISTDTQYF
TGTGCCAGAGAAAACAGGGGGCGCATAAGCACAGATACGCAGTATTTT
>TRBJ2-5|TRBV14|TRBD1
CASSQPLGRTGGAETQYF
TGTGCCAGCAGCCAACCTCTCGGAAGGACAGGGGGCGCAGAGACCCAGTACTTC
>TRBJ2-5|TRBV11-2|-
CASSLQQETQYF
TGTGCCAGCAGCTTACAACAAGAGACCCAGTACTTC
>TRBJ1-3|TRBV7-2|-
CASSLDRVGNTIYF
TGTGCCAGCAGCTTAGACAGGGTTGGAAACACCATATATTTT
>TRBJ1-4|TRBV5-4|TRBD1
CASSSVQGGSEKLFF
TGTGCCAGCAGCTCAGTACAGGGGGGTAGTGAAAAACTGTTTTTT
>TRBJ2-1|TRBV4-3|TRBD1
CASSQGGQGRDEQFF
TGCGCCAGCAGCCAAGGGGGACAGGGCAGGGATGAGCAGTTCTTC
>TRBJ2-2|TRBV28|TRBD2
CASSLYGGANGELFF
TGTGCCAGCAGTTTATACGGGGGGGCAAACGGGGAGCTGTTTTTT
>TRBJ2-5|TRBV5-4|-
CASSFLAGETQYF
TGTGCCAGCAGCTTCCTCGCGGGTGAGACCCAGTACTTC
>TRBJ2-7|TRBV11-2|TRBD2
CASSPGLAGGSYEQYF
TGTGCCAGCAGTCCGGGACTAGCGGGGGGATCTTACGAGCAGTACTTC
>TRBJ1-4|TRBV29-1|-
CSVRAGVTNEKLFF
TGCAGCGTCCGGGCAGGGGTAACTAATGAAAAACTGTTTTTT
>TRBJ2-2|TRBV5-1|-
CASSLGRGGTGELFF
TGCGCCAGCAGCTTGGGCAGGGGTGGCACCGGGGAGCTGTTTTTT
>TRBJ2-1|TRBV4-1|-
CASMSLVDYNEQFF
TGCGCCAGCATGTCACTTGTAGACTACAATGAGCAGTTCTTC
>TRBJ2-5|TRBV12-5|TRBD1
CASGAGQASRQETQYF
TGTGCTAGTGGCGCGGGACAGGCGTCGCGGCAAGAGACCCAGTACTTC
>TRBJ1-1|TRBV7-2|-
CASSPTARGTEAFF
TGTGCCAGCAGCCCTACGGCCAGGGGCACTGAAGCTTTCTTT
>TRBJ2-5|TRBV5-1|-
CASRSGETQYF
TGCGCCAGCAGATCGGGGGAGACCCAGTACTTC
>TRBJ2-1|TRBV4-3|-
CASSQDSHGNEQFF
TGCGCCAGCAGCCAAGATAGTCACGGCAATGAGCAGTTCTTC
>TRBJ1-5|TRBV7-8|-
CASSLAKGSGNQPQHF
TGTGCCAGCAGCTTAGCGAAGGGTAGCGGCAATCAGCCCCAGCATTTT
>TRBJ2-5|TRBV11-2|TRBD2
CASSLEAGGSRAQYF
TGTGCCAGCAGCTTAGAGGCGGGGGGGTCCAGGGCCCAGTACTTC
>TRBJ1-4|TRBV27|TRBD1
CASSLGTGPEKLFF
TGTGCCAGCAGTTTAGGGACAGGCCCCGAAAAACTGTTTTTT
>TRBJ2-4|TRBV18|-
CASSPTGIAKNIQYF
TGTGCCAGCTCACCAACAGGTATAGCCAAAAACATTCAGTACTTC
>TRBJ1-5|TRBV7-9|-
CASSLAWGDSNQPQHF
TGTGCCAGCAGCTTAGCTTGGGGGGATAGCAATCAGCCCCAGCATTTT
>TRBJ1-2|TRBV2|-
CNRGGVYGYTF
TGCAACAGAGGAGGGGTCTATGGCTACACCTTC
>TRBJ1-1|TRBV2|-
CARTSGGTEAFF
TGTGCCAGGACCTCGGGGGGGACTGAAGCTTTCTTT
>TRBJ1-3|TRBV4-3|-
CASSRDGGVGNTIYF
TGCGCCAGCAGCCGTGACGGAGGGGTCGGAAACACCATATATTTT
>TRBJ2-7|TRBV28|-
CASSTPGVAYEQYF
TGTGCCAGCAGTACACCGGGAGTTGCCTACGAGCAGTACTTC
>TRBJ1-5|TRBV2|-
CASRTDQPQHF
TGTGCCAGCAGGACAGATCAGCCCCAGCATTTT
>TRBJ2-3|TRBV5-4|-
CASSFDAGDTQYF
TGTGCCAGCAGCTTTGATGCAGGGGATACGCAGTATTTT
>TRBJ1-5|TRBV6-1|-
CASRVQELQNQPQHF
TGTGCCAGCAGGGTTCAAGAACTCCAAAATCAGCCCCAGCATTTT
>TRBJ2-1|TRBV9|TRBD2
CASSVEASGGYSYNEQFF
TGTGCCAGCAGCGTGGAGGCGAGCGGGGGGTACTCCTACAATGAGCAGTTCTTC
>TRBJ2-6|TRBV29-1|-
CSAAGESGANVLTF
TGCAGCGCCGCTGGGGAGTCTGGGGCCAACGTCCTGACTTTC
>TRBJ1-5|TRBV7-2|TRBD1
CASSLGTGGNQPQHF
TGTGCCAGCAGCTTAGGGACAGGGGGCAATCAGCCCCAGCATTTT
>TRBJ2-5|TRBV4-3|-
CASSQKILRGRGYQETQYF
TGCGCCAGCAGCCAGAAAATTTTGCGGGGACGGGGGTACCAAGAGACCCAGTACTTC